Following are 27 T cell receptor beta chains from one sample sequenced in a study of cytomegalovirus exposure and HLA in healthy donors. Researchers ran the PCR with 60 Vbeta and 13 Jbeta primers. Profiled with immunoSEQ multiplex PCR; TCRdb holds only in-frame clones, not every one. The sample has roughly 140,000 clones, around four fifths seen once. The sequenced sample was PBMCs. The receptor set was obtained from a boy aged 2-15 years in good health and CMV-seronegative.

The V gene is TRBV25-1, the J gene TRBJ2-1; 7 bases match TRBD2. Germline V gene sequence: CDR1 MGHDK, CDR2 SYGVNS. V shed 3 bases, J shed 3 bases, and the junction held 5 bases outside the gene matches. The CDR3 spans 15 residues. The CDR3 here is CASSDPGLDYNEQFF. The CDR3 DNA sequence: TGTGCCAGCAGTGACCCCGGACTAGACTACAATGAGCAGTTCTTC.

This chain links TRBV25-1 with TRBJ2-2; possible D gene TRBD2, 5 bases. The germline CDR1 and CDR2 sequences are MGHDK and SYGVNS. The CDR3 runs 11 residues. V lost 7 bases, J lost 5 bases, and 5 bases lay in between. The CDR3 loop reads CASTGTGELFF. The CDR3 region has the DNA TGTGCCAGCACGGGGACCGGGGAGCTGTTTTTT.

This clone was counted between two and nine times. The chain links TRBV7-6 to TRBJ2-7; 7 bases line up with TRBD2. The ends lost 5 bases at V and 5 bases at J; junction bases unmatched: 18. Germline values: CDR1 SGHVS, CDR2 FNYEAQ. The CDR3 has 17 residues. The CDR3 reads CASSPMTTGTGTNEQYF. CDR3 sequence (DNA): TGTGCCAGCAGCCCCATGACCACCGGGACGGGGACTAACGAGCAGTACTTC.

V usage is TRBV5-1 and J usage is TRBJ2-3; no firm D call. The CDR3 runs 13 residues. Germline CDR1 is SGHRS and CDR2 is YFSETQ. The V end lost 5 bases, the J end lost 4 bases, and 11 bases lay between the germline ends. The CDR3 DNA follows: TGCGCCAGCAGTGCGGATCCGGCAGATACGCAGTATTTT. As protein: CASSADPADTQYF.

The rearrangement uses TRBV2 and TRBJ1-4, with TRBD1 as a possible D gene (5 bases). V was cut by 7 bases and J by 8 bases, with 17 bases left in between. Germline lookup yields CDR1 SNHLY and CDR2 FYNNEI. The CDR3 runs 14 residues. CDR3 DNA: TGTGCCAGCAACCCATCGGGGGGTGGCGAAAAACTGTTTTTT. Translating gives CASNPSGGGEKLFF.

V and J are TRBV11-1 and TRBJ2-6; TRBD1 matches 7 bases. The CDR3 is 16 residues long. CDR1 and CDR2 from the germline V gene are SGHAT and FQDESV (reference sequence). V trimming: 5 bases; J trimming: 2 bases; junction bases outside the gene matches: 6. The CDR3 is CASSLDRVAGANVLTF. In DNA form, the CDR3 reads TGTGCCAGCAGCCTAGACAGGGTCGCTGGGGCCAACGTCCTGACTTTC.

This clone was counted a single time. V usage is TRBV7-9 and J usage is TRBJ2-7, with a weak D call TRBD1 (5 bases). CDR1 SEHNR and CDR2 FQNEAQ come from the germline V gene (reference sequence). Deletions cut 2 bases from V and 3 bases from J, with 11 bases between. This CDR3 region has 14 residues. Here the CDR3 reads CASSLSRDSYEQYF. In nucleotides, the CDR3 is TGTGCCAGCAGCTTATCCAGGGATAGCTACGAGCAGTACTTC.

This chain connects TRBV19 to TRBJ1-1; no firm D call. V was cut by 7 bases and J by 5 bases, with 20 bases left in between. The CDR3 has 15 amino acids. Germline loops: CDR1 LNHDA, CDR2 SQIVND (reference sequence). CDR3 nucleotides: TGTGCCAGTATCCCCTCCCGGGGTCCTTATACTGAAGCTTTCTTT. Its translation is CASIPSRGPYTEAFF.

The chain uses TRBV6-1 and TRBJ2-3; TRBD2 agrees at 8 bases. The germline gives CDR1 MNHNS, CDR2 SASEGT. CDR3 size: 15 residues. Trimming took 5 bases from V and 6 from J; bases not matched to a gene: 10. The CDR3 sequence is CASSPIGGGPDTQYF. The CDR3 DNA reads TGTGCCAGCAGTCCTATTGGCGGGGGGCCCGATACGCAGTATTTT.

This chain uses TRBV28 with TRBJ2-2; TRBD1 might be the D (5 bases). Germline V gives CDR1 MDHEN, CDR2 SYDVKM. The CDR3 covers 14 residues. The V end lost 4 bases, the J end lost 3 bases, and 9 bases lay between the germline ends. CDR3 amino acids: CASSYRTHTGELFF. In DNA form, the CDR3 reads TGTGCCAGCAGTTACAGGACCCACACCGGGGAGCTGTTTTTT.

This clone was recorded once. The chain recombines TRBV6-5 with TRBJ1-3; D is ambiguous. The CDR3 covers 13 residues. Germline-derived CDR1 and CDR2 are MNHEY and SVGAGI. The V and J ends lost 4 bases and 0 bases respectively, with 4 bases between them. The CDR3 region has the DNA TGTGCCAGCAGTTGGCTCTCTGGAAACACCATATATTTT. Translated: CASSWLSGNTIYF.

The sample holds one count of this clone. The rearrangement uses TRBV14 and TRBJ1-1; TRBD1 matches 8 bases. CDR3 size: 17 residues. V shed 3 bases and J 1 base; nucleotides not matched to a gene: 10. The germline CDR1 and CDR2 sequences are SGHDN and FVKESK. CDR3 sequence (DNA): TGTGCCAGCAGCCAGGATCAGGGGGCTGAGTCGAACACTGAAGCTTTCTTT. It yields the protein CASSQDQGAESNTEAFF.

About this clone: At the DNA level, this CDR3 is encoded by other sequences in the same sample as well. The genes are TRBV28 and TRBJ1-5; D uncertain. The CDR3 contains 13 residues. Germline loops: CDR1 MDHEN, CDR2 SYDVKM. Between the trimmed V and J ends, which lost 9 bases and 3 bases, there was a span of 12 bases. CDR3 coding DNA: TGTGCCAGTAGCGACTTCTCCAATCAGCCCCAGCATTTT. Translated, it gives CASSDFSNQPQHF.

The rearrangement links TRBV5-1 to TRBJ2-3, with 13 bases that match TRBD2. This CDR3 region has 18 residues. CDR1 SGHRS and CDR2 YFSETQ come from the germline V gene. The trim removed 4 bases at V and 2 bases at J, leaving 10 bases unmatched. For the CDR3, the DNA is TGCGCCAGCAGCGCTCCGGGACTAGCGGGGAGCGCCACAGATACGCAGTATTTT. Translation gives CASSAPGLAGSATDTQYF.

The chain employs TRBV28 and TRBJ2-3, with a possible D match to TRBD2 (6 bases). The CDR3 spans 15 residues. Germline V CDR1 and CDR2: MDHEN, SYDVKM. V shed 7 bases and J shed 4 bases, with 18 bases lying between them. The chain's CDR3 is CASTPGLPASDTQYF. CDR3 in DNA: TGTGCCAGCACCCCGGGACTCCCCGCTTCAGATACGCAGTATTTT.

The chain couples TRBV10-3 to TRBJ1-2, with 11 positions matching TRBD1. The length of the CDR3 is 12 residues. The junction had 7 bases not matched to a gene; V was cut back by 11 bases and J by 8 bases. CDR1 is ENHRY and CDR2 is SYGVKD in the germline V gene. CDR3 bases: TGTGCCGCCCGGACAGGGGGCAAGGGCTACACCTTC. Encoded protein: CAARTGGKGYTF.

The gene calls are TRBV15 and TRBJ1-1; D is unclear. Germline V CDR1 and CDR2: LNHNV, YYDKDF (reference sequence). This CDR3 is 17 amino acids long. The V and J ends lost 0 bases and 1 base respectively, with 15 bases between them. The CDR3 protein is CATSRDRRGSRNTEAFF. In DNA form, the CDR3 reads TGTGCCACCAGCAGAGATAGGCGGGGAAGTAGGAACACTGAAGCTTTCTTT. The full variable domain, with the rest looked up from reference TRBV15 and TRBJ1-1, is DAMVIQNPRYQVTQFGKPVTLSCSQTLNHNVMYWYQQKSSQAPKLLFHYYDKDFNNEADTPDNFQSRRPNTSFCFLDIRSPGLGDTAMYLCATSRDRRGSRNTEAFFGQGTRLTVV.

V gene TRBV27 combines with J gene TRBJ2-7, with D possibly matching TRBD2 (6 bases). With 7 bases removed from V and 3 bases from J, the gap between germline ends came to 13 bases. This CDR3 is built from 13 residues. Germline values: CDR1 MNHEY, CDR2 SMNVEV (reference sequence). CDR3 in amino acids: CASTGAGLYEQYF. The CDR3 region has the DNA TGTGCCAGCACGGGAGCGGGCCTCTACGAGCAGTACTTC.

Comment on this clone: The sample carries other DNA sequences with the same CDR3. The V call is TRBV18, the J call TRBJ2-1; 7 bases align to TRBD2. V lost 6 bases and J lost 4; bases outside the gene matches: 9. Germline CDR1 and CDR2: KGHSH and LQKENI. The CDR3 consists of 15 residues. CDR3: CASSPRASGYNEQFF. For the CDR3, the DNA is TGTGCCAGCTCGCCGCGGGCTAGCGGTTACAATGAGCAGTTCTTC.

V and J are TRBV5-1 and TRBJ2-5; 8 positions agree with TRBD1. CDR3 length: 16 amino acids. The junction had 7 bases not matched to a gene; V was cut back by 1 base and J by 2 bases. Germline values: CDR1 SGHRS, CDR2 YFSETQ. The chain's CDR3 is CASSLRQGRPQETQYF. The CDR3 DNA reads as TGCGCCAGCAGCTTGCGACAGGGGAGACCTCAAGAGACCCAGTACTTC.

The V and J genes are TRBV7-6 and TRBJ1-1; no firm D call. The CDR3 runs to 13 residues. Germline-derived CDR1 and CDR2 are SGHVS and FNYEAQ. The V end was cut by 4 bases, the J end by 8 bases, with 14 bases between. CDR3 amino acids: CASSSGTRLEAFF. CDR3 coding DNA: TGTGCCAGCAGCTCGGGTACACGGCTAGAAGCTTTCTTT.

The CDR3 protein is CASSPGTGTYEQYF. Here the CDR3 DNA reads TGTGCCAGCAGCCCCGGGACAGGGACATACGAGCAGTACTTC. The chain uses TRBV11-2 and TRBJ2-7; 9 nucleotides match TRBD1. Germline V gene data show CDR1 as SGHAT and CDR2 as FQNNGV. This CDR3 spans 14 amino acids. Trimming at V came to 5 bases and at J to 4 bases, leaving 6 bases not matched to a gene.

The chain combines TRBV7-2 with TRBJ2-7; tentative D call: TRBD2 (6 bases). The V end was cut by 8 bases, the J end by 7 bases, with 21 bases between. Germline CDR1 and CDR2: SGHTA and FQGNSA. The CDR3 spans 14 residues. The CDR3 DNA sequence: TGTGCCAGCCACGGGCGGGGACGGGCGTGGGAGCAGTACTTC. Its protein product is CASHGRGRAWEQYF.

The chain carries TRBV6-6 and TRBJ1-5, with D possibly matching TRBD1 (5 bases). The CDR3 runs to 12 residues. V was shortened by 6 bases and J by 4 bases, with 7 bases between the two germline ends. CDR1 is MNHNY, CDR2 SVGAGI, per germline (reference sequence). CDR3 sequence: CASRDSNQPQHF. The CDR3 DNA is TGTGCCAGCAGAGACAGTAATCAGCCCCAGCATTTT.

This clone was seen only a few times. At the DNA level, this CDR3 is encoded by other sequences in the same sample as well. Here the CDR3 reads CASSLGGGRNTEAFF. In DNA, the CDR3 is TGTGCCAGCAGCTTAGGGGGGGGGAGGAACACTGAAGCTTTCTTT. The chain uses TRBV7-2 and TRBJ1-1; a weak D match, TRBD1 (5 bases). Germline V CDR1 and CDR2: SGHTA, FQGNSA. Deletions cut 1 base from V and 1 base from J, with 10 bases between. The CDR3 sequence is 15 residues long.

The CDR3 loop is CSVRTSGYEQYF. CDR3 nucleotides: TGCAGCGTGCGGACTAGCGGGTACGAGCAGTACTTC. The J gene is TRBJ2-7, the V gene TRBV29-1; 11 bases align to TRBD2. The CDR3 runs to 12 residues. CDR1 and CDR2 from the germline V gene are SQVTM and ANQGSEA. Trimming removed 6 bases from V and 4 bases from J; junction bases left unmatched: 2.

The chain has TRBV6-1 and TRBJ2-5; 9 nucleotides match TRBD2. CDR1 MNHNS and CDR2 SASEGT come from the germline V gene. This CDR3 spans 13 amino acids. V was pared by 7 bases and J by 5 bases, with 5 bases of the junction left unmatched. The CDR3 sequence is CASTSSGRETQYF. CDR3 nucleotide sequence: TGTGCCAGCACCTCGAGCGGGAGGGAGACCCAGTACTTC.